These 7 T cell receptor beta chains originate from one sample sequenced in a study of T cell responses to AZD1222 COVID-19 vaccine. Generated by immunoSEQ multiplex PCR, the TCRdb table keeps only in-frame clones and is missing some. The sample shows approximately 120,000 clones, roughly 90% of them seen only once. The specimen was peripheral blood, collected on day 0 of AZD1222 vaccination. These receptors came from an adult in good health.

This rearrangement joins TRBV7-2 to TRBJ2-1; weak D call: TRBD2 (6 bases). Trimming stripped 8 bases from V and 9 bases from J, with 17 bases between. Germline V gene data show CDR1 as SGHTA and CDR2 as FQGNSA. This CDR3 is 13 amino acids long. CDR3 loop: CASGPRAGGEQFF. The CDR3 DNA reads TGTGCCAGCGGCCCACGGGCCGGGGGTGAGCAGTTCTTC.

The CDR3 sequence: CASSQDSFNQPQHF. CDR3 coding DNA: TGCGCCAGCAGCCAAGATTCATTCAATCAGCCCCAGCATTTT. V gene TRBV4-3 combines with J gene TRBJ1-5; D is undetermined. V was shortened by 0 bases and J by 3 bases, with 6 bases between the two germline ends. The CDR3 extends over 14 amino acids. The germline CDR1 and CDR2 sequences are LGHNA and YSLEER.

J is TRBJ2-2 and V is TRBV28; D not certain. V shed 6 bases and J shed 0 bases, with 2 bases lying between them. The V gene's germline CDR1 is MDHEN and CDR2 SYDVKM. This CDR3 is built from 12 residues. CDR3 DNA sequence: TGTGCCAGCAGCTCGAACACCGGGGAGCTGTTTTTT. Translated, it gives CASSSNTGELFF. Together with reference TRBV28 and TRBJ2-2, the CDR3 gives the full variable domain: DVKVTQSSRYLVKRTGEKVFLECVQDMDHENMFWYRQDPGLGLRLIYFSYDVKMKEKGDIPEGYSVSREKKERFSLILESASTNQTSMYLCASSSNTGELFFGEGSRLTVL.

The chain is built from TRBV19 and TRBJ1-1, with 7 bases matching TRBD1. Germline V lookup: CDR1 LNHDA, CDR2 SQIVND (reference sequence). The CDR3 sequence is 14 residues long. Trimming took 6 bases from V and 3 from J; bases not matched to a gene: 7. In DNA, the CDR3 is TGTGCCAGTAGCCTACAGGGGTGGGACACTGAAGCTTTCTTT. Translation: CASSLQGWDTEAFF. The variable domain in full, completed from reference TRBV19 and TRBJ1-1, reads DGGITQSPKYLFRKEGQNVTLSCEQNLNHDAMYWYRQDPGQGLRLIYYSQIVNDFQKGDIAEGYSVSREKKESFPLTVTSAQKNPTAFYLCASSLQGWDTEAFFGQGTRLTVV.

This clone was picked up many times. The V and J genes are TRBV7-2 and TRBJ1-2; TRBD1 agrees at 9 bases. In germline, CDR1 is SGHTA, CDR2 FQGNSA. The CDR3 contains 15 residues. J gave up 7 bases and V 5 bases, and 11 bases lay outside the gene matches. CDR3: CASSATQGAAGGYTF. As DNA, the CDR3 is TGTGCCAGCAGCGCCACACAGGGGGCTGCAGGTGGCTACACCTTC.

The gene calls are TRBV6-5 and TRBJ2-7; 7 bases are shared with TRBD2. The CDR3 length is 12 residues. The V gene end was trimmed by 8 bases and the J gene end by 6 bases; junction bases not matched to a gene: 7. Germline V gene lookup returns CDR1 MNHEY and CDR2 SVGAGI. As DNA, the CDR3 is TGTGCCAGCCGGGGGGTTGGGGGCGAGCAGTACTTC. Translating it yields CASRGVGGEQYF.

V usage is TRBV19 and J usage is TRBJ2-6, with TRBD1 identical over 10 bases. This CDR3 spans 18 amino acids. Germline CDR1 and CDR2: LNHDA and SQIVND (reference sequence). Trimming cost V 1 base and J 2 bases; bases outside gene matches: 5. The CDR3, as DNA: TGTGCCAGTAGTATAGGGGACAGGGGAGCAACTGGGGCCAACGTCCTGACTTTC. This translates into CASSIGDRGATGANVLTF.